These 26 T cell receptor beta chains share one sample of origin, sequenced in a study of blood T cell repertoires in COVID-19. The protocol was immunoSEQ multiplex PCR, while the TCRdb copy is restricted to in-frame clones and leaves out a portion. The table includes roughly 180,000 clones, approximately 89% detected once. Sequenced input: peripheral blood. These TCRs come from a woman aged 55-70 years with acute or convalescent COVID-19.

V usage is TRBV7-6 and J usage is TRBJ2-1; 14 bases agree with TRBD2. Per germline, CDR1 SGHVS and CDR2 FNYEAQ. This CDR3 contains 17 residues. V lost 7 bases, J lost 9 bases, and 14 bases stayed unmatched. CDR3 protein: CASKSPSGTSGRGEQFF. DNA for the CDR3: TGTGCCAGCAAATCTCCATCCGGGACTAGCGGGAGAGGTGAGCAGTTCTTC.

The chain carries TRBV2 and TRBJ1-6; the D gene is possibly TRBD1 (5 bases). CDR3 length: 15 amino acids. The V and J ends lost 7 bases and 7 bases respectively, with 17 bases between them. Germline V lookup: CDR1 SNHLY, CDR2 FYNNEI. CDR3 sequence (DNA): TGTGCCAGCAAAATGACAGCAATAACGAATTCACCCCTCCACTTT. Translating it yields CASKMTAITNSPLHF.

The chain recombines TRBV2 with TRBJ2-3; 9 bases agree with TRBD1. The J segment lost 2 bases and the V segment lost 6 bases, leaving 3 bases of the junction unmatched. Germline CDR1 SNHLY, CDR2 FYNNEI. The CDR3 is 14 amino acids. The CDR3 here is CASSRDRATDTQYF. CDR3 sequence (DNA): TGTGCCAGCAGCCGGGACAGGGCCACAGATACGCAGTATTTT.

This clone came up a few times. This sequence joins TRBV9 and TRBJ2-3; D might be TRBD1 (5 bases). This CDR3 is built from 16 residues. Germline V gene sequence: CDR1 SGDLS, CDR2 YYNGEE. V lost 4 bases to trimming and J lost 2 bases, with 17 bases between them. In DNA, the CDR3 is TGTGCCAGCAGCCCCCTTTCTCCGACAGCCACAGATACGCAGTATTTT. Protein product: CASSPLSPTATDTQYF. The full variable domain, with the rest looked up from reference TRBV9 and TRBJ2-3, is DSGVTQTPKHLITATGQRVTLRCSPRSGDLSVYWYQQSLDQGLQFLIQYYNGEERAKGNILERFSAQQFPDLHSELNLSSLELGDSALYFCASSPLSPTATDTQYFGPGTRLTVL.

CDR3 sequence (DNA): TGTGCCAGCAGTGCACAGGGTTCCAATGAGCAGTTCTTC. Translation: CASSAQGSNEQFF. The rearrangement uses TRBV12-3 or TRBV12-4 and TRBJ2-1, with D tentatively TRBD1 (6 bases). Trimming stripped 5 bases from V and 6 bases from J, with 11 bases between. This CDR3 is built from 13 residues.

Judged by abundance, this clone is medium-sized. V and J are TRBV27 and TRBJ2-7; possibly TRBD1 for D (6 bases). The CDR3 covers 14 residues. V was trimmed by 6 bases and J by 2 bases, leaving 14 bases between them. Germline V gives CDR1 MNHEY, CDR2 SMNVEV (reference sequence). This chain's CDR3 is CASSPSRGPYEQYF. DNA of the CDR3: TGTGCCAGCAGCCCTTCCAGGGGTCCCTACGAGCAGTACTTC.

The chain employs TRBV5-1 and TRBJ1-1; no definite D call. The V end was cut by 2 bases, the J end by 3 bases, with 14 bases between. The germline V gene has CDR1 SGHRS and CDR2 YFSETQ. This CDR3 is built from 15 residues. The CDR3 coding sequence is TGCGCCAGCAGCTTTAATACAAGATACGACACTGAAGCTTTCTTT. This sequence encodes CASSFNTRYDTEAFF.

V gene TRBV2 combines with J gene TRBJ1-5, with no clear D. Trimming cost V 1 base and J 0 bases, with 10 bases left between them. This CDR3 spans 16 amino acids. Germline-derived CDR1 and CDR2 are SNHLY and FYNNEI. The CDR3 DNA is TGTGCCAGCAGTGAAGATGTCGGGGATAGCAATCAGCCCCAGCATTTT. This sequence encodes CASSEDVGDSNQPQHF.

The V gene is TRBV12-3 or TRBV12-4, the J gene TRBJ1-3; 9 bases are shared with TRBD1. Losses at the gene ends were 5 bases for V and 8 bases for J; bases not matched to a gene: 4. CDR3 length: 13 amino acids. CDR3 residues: CASSLDRGDTIYF. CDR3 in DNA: TGTGCCAGCAGTCTCGACAGGGGGGACACCATATATTTT.

The CDR3 sequence: CASSLAPLNTGELFF. In DNA form, the CDR3 reads TGCGCCAGCAGCTTGGCCCCTCTAAACACCGGGGAGCTGTTTTTT. The chain recombines TRBV5-1 with TRBJ2-2; no clear D gene. V dropped 0 bases and J dropped 2 bases, with 8 bases sitting between them. Per the germline V gene, CDR1 is SGHRS and CDR2 is YFSETQ. The CDR3 runs to 15 residues.

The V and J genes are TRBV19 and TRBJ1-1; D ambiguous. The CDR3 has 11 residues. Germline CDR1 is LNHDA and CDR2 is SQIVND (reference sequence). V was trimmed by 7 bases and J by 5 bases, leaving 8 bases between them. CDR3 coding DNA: TGTGCCAGTATTGGGAGGACTGAAGCTTTCTTT. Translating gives CASIGRTEAFF.

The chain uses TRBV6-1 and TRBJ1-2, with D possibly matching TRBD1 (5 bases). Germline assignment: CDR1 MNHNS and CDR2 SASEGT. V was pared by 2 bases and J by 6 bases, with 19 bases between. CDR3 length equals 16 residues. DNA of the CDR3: TGTGCCAGCAGTGAAAGGGGCACAGCGCCTGCGGATGGCTACACCTTC. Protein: CASSERGTAPADGYTF.

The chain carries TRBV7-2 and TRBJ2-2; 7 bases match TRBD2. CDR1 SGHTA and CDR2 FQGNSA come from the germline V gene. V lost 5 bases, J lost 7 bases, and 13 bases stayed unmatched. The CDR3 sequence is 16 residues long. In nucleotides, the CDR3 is TGTGCCAGCAGCCTTGTTGGCGGGAGTAAGATCGGGGAGCTGTTTTTT. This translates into CASSLVGGSKIGELFF.

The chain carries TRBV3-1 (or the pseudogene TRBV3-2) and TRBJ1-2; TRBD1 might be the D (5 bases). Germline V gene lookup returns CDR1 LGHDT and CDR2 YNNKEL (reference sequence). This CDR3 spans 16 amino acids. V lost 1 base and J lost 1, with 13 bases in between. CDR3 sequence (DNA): TGTGCCAGCAGCCAAGGCGGGGCTGAAATTAACTATGGCTACACCTTC. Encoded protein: CASSQGGAEINYGYTF.

CDR3 coding DNA: TGTGCCAGCAGCTTAGCTGTACAGGGGGCGCTTTACGAGCAGTACTTC. Amino acid sequence: CASSLAVQGALYEQYF. The chain links TRBV7-8 to TRBJ2-7; 9 bases map to TRBD1. This CDR3 comprises 16 residues. Germline V gives CDR1 SGHVS, CDR2 FQNEAQ. J gave up 4 bases and V 0 bases, and 7 bases lay outside the gene matches.

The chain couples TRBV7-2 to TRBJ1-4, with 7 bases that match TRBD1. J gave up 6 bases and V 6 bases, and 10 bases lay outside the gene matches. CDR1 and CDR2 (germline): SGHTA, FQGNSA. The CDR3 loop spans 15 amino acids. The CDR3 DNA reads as TGTGCCAGCAGTCGAGACAGGGCCTCCTATGAAAAACTGTTTTTT. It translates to CASSRDRASYEKLFF. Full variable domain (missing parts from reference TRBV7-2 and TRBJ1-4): GAGVSQSPSNKVTEKGKDVELRCDPISGHTALYWYRQSLGQGLEFLIYFQGNSAPDKSGLPSDRFSAERTGGSVSTLTIQRTQQEDSAVYLCASSRDRASYEKLFFGSGTQLSVL.

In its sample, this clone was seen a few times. CDR3 bases: TGCAGCGCGAGAAAAGGGGCTGGCACTGAAGCTTTCTTT. The encoded protein is CSARKGAGTEAFF. This rearrangement joins TRBV29-1 to TRBJ1-1; a possible D gene is TRBD1 (5 bases). The CDR3 has 13 residues. Germline V gives CDR1 SQVTM, CDR2 ANQGSEA. V was shortened by 7 bases and J by 4 bases, with 16 bases between the two germline ends.

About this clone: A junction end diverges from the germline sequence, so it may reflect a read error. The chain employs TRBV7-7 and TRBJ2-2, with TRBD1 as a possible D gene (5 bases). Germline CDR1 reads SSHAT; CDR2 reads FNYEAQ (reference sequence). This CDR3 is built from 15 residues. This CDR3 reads CASSLDNSNTGELFF. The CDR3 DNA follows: TGTGCTAGCAGCTTGGACAATTCGAACACCGGGGAGCTGTTTTTT.

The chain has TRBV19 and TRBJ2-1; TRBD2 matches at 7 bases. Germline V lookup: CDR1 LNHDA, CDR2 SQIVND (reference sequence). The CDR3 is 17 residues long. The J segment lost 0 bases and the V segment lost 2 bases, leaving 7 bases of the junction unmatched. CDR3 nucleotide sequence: TGTGCCAGTAGTATATTCCTTCTAGCGGCCTCCTACAATGAGCAGTTCTTC. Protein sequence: CASSIFLLAASYNEQFF.

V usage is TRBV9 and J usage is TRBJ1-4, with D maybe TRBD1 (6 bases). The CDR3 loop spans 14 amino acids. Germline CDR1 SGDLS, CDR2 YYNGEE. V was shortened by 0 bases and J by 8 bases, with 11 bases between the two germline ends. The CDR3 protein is CASSVGPGDEKLFF. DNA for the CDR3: TGTGCCAGCAGCGTAGGGCCAGGGGACGAAAAACTGTTTTTT. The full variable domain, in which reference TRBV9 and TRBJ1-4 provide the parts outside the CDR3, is DSGVTQTPKHLITATGQRVTLRCSPRSGDLSVYWYQQSLDQGLQFLIQYYNGEERAKGNILERFSAQQFPDLHSELNLSSLELGDSALYFCASSVGPGDEKLFFGSGTQLSVL.

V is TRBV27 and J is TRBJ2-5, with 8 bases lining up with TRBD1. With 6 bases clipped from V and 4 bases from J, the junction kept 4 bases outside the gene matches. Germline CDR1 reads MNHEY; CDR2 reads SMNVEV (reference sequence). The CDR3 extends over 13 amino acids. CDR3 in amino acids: CASRFGQGETQYF. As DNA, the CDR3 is TGTGCCAGCAGATTTGGACAGGGAGAGACCCAGTACTTC.

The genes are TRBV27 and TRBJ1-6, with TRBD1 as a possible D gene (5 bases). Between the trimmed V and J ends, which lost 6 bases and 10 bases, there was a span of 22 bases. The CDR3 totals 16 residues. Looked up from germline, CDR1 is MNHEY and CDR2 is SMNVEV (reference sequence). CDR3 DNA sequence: TGTGCCAGCAGGGGGGGTCTGGGTCGGACCGGATCACCCCTCCACTTT. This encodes CASRGGLGRTGSPLHF.

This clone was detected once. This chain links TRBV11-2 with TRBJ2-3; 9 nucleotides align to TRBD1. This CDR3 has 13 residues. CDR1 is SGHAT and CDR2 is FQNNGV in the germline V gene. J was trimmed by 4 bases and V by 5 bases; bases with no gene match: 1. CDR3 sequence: CASSTGGADTQYF. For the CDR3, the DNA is TGTGCCAGCAGCACAGGGGGCGCAGATACGCAGTATTTT.

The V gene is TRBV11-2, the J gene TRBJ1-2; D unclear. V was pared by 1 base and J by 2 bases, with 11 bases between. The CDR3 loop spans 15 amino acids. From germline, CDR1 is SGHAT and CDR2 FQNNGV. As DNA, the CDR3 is TGTGCCAGCAGCTTAGTTGCAGGTTGGAACTATGGCTACACCTTC. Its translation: CASSLVAGWNYGYTF.

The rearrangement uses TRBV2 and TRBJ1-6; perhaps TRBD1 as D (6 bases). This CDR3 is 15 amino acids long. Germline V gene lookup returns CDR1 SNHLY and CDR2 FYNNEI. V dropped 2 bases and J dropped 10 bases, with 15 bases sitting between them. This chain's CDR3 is CASSERGAGVSPLHF. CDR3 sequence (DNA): TGTGCCAGCAGTGAAAGAGGGGCAGGGGTATCACCCCTCCACTTT.

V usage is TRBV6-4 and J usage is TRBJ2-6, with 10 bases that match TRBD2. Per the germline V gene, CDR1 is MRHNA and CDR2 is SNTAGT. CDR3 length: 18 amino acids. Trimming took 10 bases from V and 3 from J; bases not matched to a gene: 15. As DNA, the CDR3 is TGTGCCACCCAGTGTATTCTAGCGGGGGCTTATGGGGCCAACGTCCTGACTTTC. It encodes CATQCILAGAYGANVLTF.